This TCR beta chain was sequenced for a study of blood T cell repertoires in COVID-19. Germline assignment: CDR1 SGHVS and CDR2 FNYEAQ. V shed 4 bases and J 2 bases; nucleotides not matched to a gene: 12. This CDR3 has 17 residues. Clones were read by immunoSEQ multiplex PCR, and TCRdb kept only the in-frame ones, dropping some. The sample has approximately 97,000 clones; about 85% are singletons. The sequence derives from a human donor in a cohort sampled during active COVID-19. The rearrangement joins TRBV7-6 to TRBJ1-2; 8 nucleotides line up with TRBD1. Sequencing was carried out using peripheral blood. The CDR3 DNA sequence: TGTGCCAGCAGCTCGTGGGGTTCTGGACAGGGCAACTATGGCTACACCTTC. As protein: CASSSWGSGQGNYGYTF.